A selection of T cell receptor beta chains follows, all from one sample in a study of blood T cell repertoires in COVID-19. Produced via immunoSEQ multiplex PCR; TCRdb's table is partial and in-frame only. This table holds 180,000 or so clones, roughly 82% found once. The sample comprised PBMCs or T cells enriched from blood (not recorded which). Receptors were obtained from a woman in her 30s who had recovered from COVID-19. The CDR3 runs from the conserved cysteine through the conserved F or W. Each record gives: D gene, clone size, V gene, CDR3 length, J gene, CDR3 protein, CDR3 DNA. The D gene is left open where the match is weak. Clone size is stated in some rows and not others, as once, few, many or a class when expanded.

D gene: TRBD2; clone size: .; V gene: TRBV10-3; CDR3 length: 14; J gene: TRBJ2-7; CDR3 protein: CAIRAGLAAYEQYF; CDR3 DNA: TGTGCCATCAGAGCCGGACTAGCGGCCTACGAGCAGTACTTC
D gene: .; clone size: .; V gene: TRBV21-1; CDR3 length: 13; J gene: TRBJ1-2; CDR3 protein: CASSKVGEDGYTF; CDR3 DNA: TGTGCCAGCAGCAAAGTGGGGGAGGATGGCTACACCTTC
D gene: TRBD2; clone size: .; V gene: TRBV4-1; CDR3 length: 16; J gene: TRBJ2-2; CDR3 protein: CASSQGLAGGVGELFF; CDR3 DNA: TGCGCCAGCAGCCAGGGACTAGCGGGAGGAGTCGGGGAGCTGTTTTTT
D gene: .; clone size: .; V gene: TRBV10-3; CDR3 length: 14; J gene: TRBJ2-5; CDR3 protein: CAISRGDMQETQYF; CDR3 DNA: TGTGCCATCAGCCGGGGGGACATGCAAGAGACCCAGTACTTC
D gene: .; clone size: .; V gene: TRBV19; CDR3 length: 18; J gene: TRBJ1-5; CDR3 protein: CASSTGRFPLYSNQPQHF; CDR3 DNA: TGTGCCAGTAGTACAGGAAGATTTCCACTTTATAGCAATCAGCCCCAGCATTTT
D gene: .; clone size: .; V gene: TRBV27; CDR3 length: 14; J gene: TRBJ2-5; CDR3 protein: CASSSRGGGETQYF; CDR3 DNA: TGTGCCAGCAGCTCCCGTGGTGGCGGAGAGACCCAGTACTTC
D gene: TRBD1; clone size: .; V gene: TRBV5-6; CDR3 length: 15; J gene: TRBJ2-3; CDR3 protein: CASSLGTGVGDTQYF; CDR3 DNA: TGTGCCAGCAGCTTGGGGACAGGGGTGGGAGATACGCAGTATTTT
D gene: TRBD1; clone size: .; V gene: TRBV7-8; CDR3 length: 13; J gene: TRBJ2-2; CDR3 protein: CASSLDRAGELFF; CDR3 DNA: TGTGCCAGCAGCTTGGACAGGGCCGGGGAGCTGTTTTTT
D gene: TRBD2; clone size: .; V gene: TRBV9; CDR3 length: 14; J gene: TRBJ2-7; CDR3 protein: CASSAGTSGYEQYF; CDR3 DNA: TGTGCCAGCAGCGCCGGGACTAGCGGCTACGAGCAGTACTTC
D gene: .; clone size: .; V gene: TRBV6-4; CDR3 length: 14; J gene: TRBJ2-2; CDR3 protein: CASSVLSYTGELFF; CDR3 DNA: TGTGCCAGCAGTGTGTTGAGTTACACCGGGGAGCTGTTTTTT
D gene: TRBD2; clone size: .; V gene: TRBV4-1; CDR3 length: 13; J gene: TRBJ2-1; CDR3 protein: CASSQGGGFEQFF; CDR3 DNA: TGCGCCAGCAGCCAAGGGGGAGGGTTTGAGCAGTTCTTC
D gene: TRBD2; clone size: .; V gene: TRBV5-1; CDR3 length: 14; J gene: TRBJ2-3; CDR3 protein: CASSYGLATDTQYF; CDR3 DNA: TGCGCCAGCAGCTACGGACTAGCAACAGATACGCAGTATTTT
D gene: TRBD2; clone size: .; V gene: TRBV18; CDR3 length: 16; J gene: TRBJ2-2; CDR3 protein: CASSPFSGRAAGELFF; CDR3 DNA: TGTGCCAGCTCACCTTTTAGCGGGAGGGCCGCCGGGGAGCTGTTTTTT
D gene: TRBD2; clone size: .; V gene: TRBV6-1; CDR3 length: 15; J gene: TRBJ2-2; CDR3 protein: CASSEDASGSRELFF; CDR3 DNA: TGTGCCAGCAGTGAAGACGCTAGCGGGAGCCGGGAGCTGTTTTTT
D gene: TRBD1; clone size: .; V gene: TRBV10-3; CDR3 length: 14; J gene: TRBJ2-4; CDR3 protein: CAIRSGQGQNIQYF; CDR3 DNA: TGTGCCATCAGGTCGGGACAGGGGCAAAACATTCAGTACTTC
D gene: TRBD1; clone size: .; V gene: TRBV27; CDR3 length: 15; J gene: TRBJ1-2; CDR3 protein: CASRPKWTGNYGYTF; CDR3 DNA: TGTGCCAGCAGGCCCAAATGGACAGGGAACTATGGCTACACCTTC
D gene: .; clone size: .; V gene: TRBV29-1; CDR3 length: 13; J gene: TRBJ2-7; CDR3 protein: CSVSLRVGYEQYF; CDR3 DNA: TGCAGCGTTAGCCTTAGAGTCGGCTACGAGCAGTACTTC
D gene: .; clone size: few; V gene: TRBV5-5; CDR3 length: 14; J gene: TRBJ1-3; CDR3 protein: CASDEGVSGNTIYF; CDR3 DNA: TGTGCCAGCGACGAAGGGGTCTCTGGAAACACCATATATTTT
D gene: .; clone size: .; V gene: TRBV11-2; CDR3 length: 13; J gene: TRBJ1-2; CDR3 protein: CASSLSQTWGYTF; CDR3 DNA: TGTGCCAGCAGCTTATCTCAAACTTGGGGCTACACCTTC
D gene: .; clone size: .; V gene: TRBV11-2; CDR3 length: 13; J gene: TRBJ2-7; CDR3 protein: CASSPTGVYEQYF; CDR3 DNA: TGTGCCAGCAGCCCCACCGGGGTGTACGAGCAGTACTTC
D gene: .; clone size: .; V gene: TRBV3-1/TRBV3-2; CDR3 length: 13; J gene: TRBJ1-6; CDR3 protein: CASSQAGRGPLHF; CDR3 DNA: TGTGCCAGCAGCCAAGCCGGCAGGGGACCCCTCCACTTT
D gene: .; clone size: .; V gene: TRBV5-5; CDR3 length: 12; J gene: TRBJ2-7; CDR3 protein: CASSYSGYEQYF; CDR3 DNA: TGTGCCAGCAGCTATAGCGGATACGAGCAGTACTTC